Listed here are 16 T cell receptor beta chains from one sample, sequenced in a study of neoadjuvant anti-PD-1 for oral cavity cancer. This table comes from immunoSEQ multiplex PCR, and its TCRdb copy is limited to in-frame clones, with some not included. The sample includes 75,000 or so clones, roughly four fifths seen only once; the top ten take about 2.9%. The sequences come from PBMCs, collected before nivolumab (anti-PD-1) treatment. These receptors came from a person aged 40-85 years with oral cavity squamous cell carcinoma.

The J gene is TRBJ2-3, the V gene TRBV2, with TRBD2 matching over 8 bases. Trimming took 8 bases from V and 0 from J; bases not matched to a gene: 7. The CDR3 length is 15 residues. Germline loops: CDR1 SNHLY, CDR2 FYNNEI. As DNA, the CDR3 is TGTGCCAGCGGGGAAGCGGGAGTAAGCACAGATACGCAGTATTTT. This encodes CASGEAGVSTDTQYF.

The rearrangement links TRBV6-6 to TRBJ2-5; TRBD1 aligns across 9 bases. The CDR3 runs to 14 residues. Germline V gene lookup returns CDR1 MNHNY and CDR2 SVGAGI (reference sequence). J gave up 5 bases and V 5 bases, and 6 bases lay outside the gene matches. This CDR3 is CASSQQGARETQYF. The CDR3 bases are TGTGCCAGCAGTCAACAGGGGGCCAGGGAGACCCAGTACTTC.

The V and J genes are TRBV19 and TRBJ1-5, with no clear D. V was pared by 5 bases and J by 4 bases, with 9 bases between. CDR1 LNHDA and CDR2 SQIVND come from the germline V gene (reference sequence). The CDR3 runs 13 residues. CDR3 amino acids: CASSEGRNQPQHF. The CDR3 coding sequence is TGTGCCAGTAGTGAGGGCAGAAATCAGCCCCAGCATTTT.

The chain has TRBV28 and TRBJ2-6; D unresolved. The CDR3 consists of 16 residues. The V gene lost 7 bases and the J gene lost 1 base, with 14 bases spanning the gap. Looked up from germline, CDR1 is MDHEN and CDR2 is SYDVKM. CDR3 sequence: CASTLKGGSGANVLTF. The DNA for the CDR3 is TGTGCCAGCACTCTTAAGGGCGGTTCTGGGGCCAACGTCCTGACTTTC. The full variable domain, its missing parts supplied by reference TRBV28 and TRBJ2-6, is DVKVTQSSRYLVKRTGEKVFLECVQDMDHENMFWYRQDPGLGLRLIYFSYDVKMKEKGDIPEGYSVSREKKERFSLILESASTNQTSMYLCASTLKGGSGANVLTFGAGSRLTVL.

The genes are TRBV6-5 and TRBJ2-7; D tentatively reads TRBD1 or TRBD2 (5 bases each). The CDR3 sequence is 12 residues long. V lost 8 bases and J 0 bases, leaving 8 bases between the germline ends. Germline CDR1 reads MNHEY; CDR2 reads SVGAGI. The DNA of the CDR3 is TGTGCCAGCGGGACGTACTCCTACGAGCAGTACTTC. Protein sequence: CASGTYSYEQYF.

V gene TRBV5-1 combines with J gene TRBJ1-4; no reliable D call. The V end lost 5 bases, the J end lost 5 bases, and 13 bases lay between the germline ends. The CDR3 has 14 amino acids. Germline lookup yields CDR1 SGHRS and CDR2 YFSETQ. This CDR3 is CASRDGGINEKLFF. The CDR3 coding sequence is TGCGCCAGCAGAGATGGAGGGATCAATGAAAAACTGTTTTTT.

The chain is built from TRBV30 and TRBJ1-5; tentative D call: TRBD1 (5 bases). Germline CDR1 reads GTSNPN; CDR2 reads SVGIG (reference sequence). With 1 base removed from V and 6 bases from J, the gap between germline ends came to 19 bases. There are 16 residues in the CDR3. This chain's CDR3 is CAWSDGRAGWIQPQHF. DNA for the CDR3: TGTGCCTGGAGTGACGGGCGGGCAGGGTGGATTCAGCCCCAGCATTTT.

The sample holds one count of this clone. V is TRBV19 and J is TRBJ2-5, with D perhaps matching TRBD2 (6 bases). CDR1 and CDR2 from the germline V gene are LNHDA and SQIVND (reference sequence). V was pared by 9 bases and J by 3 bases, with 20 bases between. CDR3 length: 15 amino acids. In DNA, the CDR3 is TGTGCCAGCCGGAGCGCCAGCGCGGGAAAAGAGACCCAGTACTTC. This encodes CASRSASAGKETQYF.

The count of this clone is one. The DNA for the CDR3 is TGTGCCAGCAGTTTAACCATCCCAGGGAGCTCCTACGAGCAGTACTTC. Protein sequence: CASSLTIPGSSYEQYF. V gene TRBV27 combines with J gene TRBJ2-7; D assignment may be TRBD1 or TRBD2 (5 bases each). Germline loops: CDR1 MNHEY, CDR2 SMNVEV (reference sequence). V was cut by 2 bases and J by 0 bases, with 14 bases left in between. The CDR3 covers 16 residues.

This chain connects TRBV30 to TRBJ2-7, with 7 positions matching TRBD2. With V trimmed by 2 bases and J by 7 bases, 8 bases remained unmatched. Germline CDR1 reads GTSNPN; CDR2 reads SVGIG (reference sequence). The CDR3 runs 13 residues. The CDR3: CAWSRGGRGEQYF. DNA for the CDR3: TGTGCCTGGAGTCGCGGCGGGAGAGGGGAGCAGTACTTC.

CDR3 bases: TGCGCCAGCAGCCCAGGACAGGGGAGCTCCTACAATGAGCAGTTCTTC. It yields the protein CASSPGQGSSYNEQFF. The chain recombines TRBV5-1 with TRBJ2-1; 9 nucleotides match TRBD1. Trimming took 4 bases from V and 0 from J; bases not matched to a gene: 5. CDR1 and CDR2 from the germline V gene are SGHRS and YFSETQ. This CDR3 is 16 amino acids long.

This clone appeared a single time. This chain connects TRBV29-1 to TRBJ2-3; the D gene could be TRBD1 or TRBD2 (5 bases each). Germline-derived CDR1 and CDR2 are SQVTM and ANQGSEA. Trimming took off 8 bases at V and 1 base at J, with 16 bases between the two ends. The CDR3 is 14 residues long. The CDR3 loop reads CSFQRGTGTDTQYF. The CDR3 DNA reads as TGCAGCTTTCAGAGGGGCACCGGCACAGATACGCAGTATTTT.

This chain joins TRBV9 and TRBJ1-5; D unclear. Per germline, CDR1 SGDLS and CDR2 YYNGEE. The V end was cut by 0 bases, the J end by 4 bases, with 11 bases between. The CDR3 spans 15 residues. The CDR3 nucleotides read TGTGCCAGCAGCGTAGGGTCGGGAGGGAATCAGCCCCAGCATTTT. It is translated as CASSVGSGGNQPQHF.

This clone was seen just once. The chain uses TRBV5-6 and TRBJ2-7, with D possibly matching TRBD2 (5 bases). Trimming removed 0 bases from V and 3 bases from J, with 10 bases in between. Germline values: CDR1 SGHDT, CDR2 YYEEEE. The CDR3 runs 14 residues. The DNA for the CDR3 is TGTGCCAGCAGCTTGGAACCGGGGAACTACGAGCAGTACTTC. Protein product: CASSLEPGNYEQYF.

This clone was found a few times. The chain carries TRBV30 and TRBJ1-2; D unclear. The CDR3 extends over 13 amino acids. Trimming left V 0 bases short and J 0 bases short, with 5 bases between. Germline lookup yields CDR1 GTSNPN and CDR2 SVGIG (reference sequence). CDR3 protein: CAWSVGANYGYTF. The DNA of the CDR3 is TGTGCCTGGAGTGTAGGAGCTAACTATGGCTACACCTTC.

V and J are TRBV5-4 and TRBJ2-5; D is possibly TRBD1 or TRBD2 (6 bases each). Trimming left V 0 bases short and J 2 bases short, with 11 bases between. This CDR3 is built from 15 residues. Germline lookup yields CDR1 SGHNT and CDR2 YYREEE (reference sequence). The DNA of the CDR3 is TGTGCCAGCAGCTTGGTACAGGGAGGACAAGAGACCCAGTACTTC. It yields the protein CASSLVQGGQETQYF.